The next 5 T cell receptor beta chains were all read from a single sample in a study of cytomegalovirus exposure and HLA in healthy donors. PCR employed 60 Vbeta and 13 Jbeta primers. Here immunoSEQ multiplex PCR was the method, and the copy in TCRdb shows in-frame clones only, minus some. The table shows 80,000 or so clones, with around 68% occurring only once. The specimen was PBMCs. These receptors all come from a man aged 25-40 years in good health and CMV-seropositive.

The V and J genes are TRBV9 and TRBJ1-1; 7 bases line up with TRBD1. Germline CDR1 and CDR2: SGDLS and YYNGEE. The trim removed 3 bases at V and 0 bases at J, leaving 5 bases unmatched. This CDR3 is 15 amino acids long. The CDR3 is CASSGPDRLNTEAFF. The DNA for the CDR3 is TGTGCCAGCAGCGGCCCGGACAGGCTGAACACTGAAGCTTTCTTT.

The CDR3 is CASSLTGSYGSYEQYF. The CDR3, as DNA: TGCGCCAGCAGCTTGACAGGCTCCTACGGCTCCTACGAGCAGTACTTC. The V gene is TRBV5-1, the J gene TRBJ2-7, with a possible D match to TRBD1 (5 bases). The CDR3 has 16 residues. V shed 1 base and J shed 0 bases, with 14 bases lying between them. Germline-derived CDR1 and CDR2 are SGHRS and YFSETQ.

The CDR3 sequence: CAMRDLETKAFF. CDR3 DNA sequence: TGTGCCATGCGGGACCTCGAGACCAAGGCTTTCTTT. This sequence joins TRBV10-3 and TRBJ1-1; D possibly corresponds to TRBD1 (5 bases). V was pared by 9 bases and J by 11 bases, with 19 bases between. The CDR3 is 12 residues long. CDR1 is ENHRY, CDR2 SYGVKD, per germline.

The rearrangement uses TRBV10-1 and TRBJ1-6; D is undetermined. The germline V gene encodes CDR1 WNHNN and CDR2 SYGVQD (reference sequence). CDR3 length: 13 residues. V was pared by 6 bases and J by 2 bases, with 5 bases between. CDR3 sequence: CASSGAYNSPLHF. CDR3 coding DNA: TGCGCCAGCAGCGGGGCCTATAATTCACCCCTCCACTTT.

The chain combines TRBV19 with TRBJ1-1, with TRBD1 as a possible D gene (6 bases). This CDR3 is built from 14 residues. Trimming pared 8 bases from V and 1 base from J, leaving 14 bases between. Germline CDR1 is LNHDA and CDR2 is SQIVND (reference sequence). The chain's CDR3 is CASQVGHRNTEAFF. CDR3 DNA: TGTGCCAGTCAAGTGGGACACCGGAACACTGAAGCTTTCTTT.